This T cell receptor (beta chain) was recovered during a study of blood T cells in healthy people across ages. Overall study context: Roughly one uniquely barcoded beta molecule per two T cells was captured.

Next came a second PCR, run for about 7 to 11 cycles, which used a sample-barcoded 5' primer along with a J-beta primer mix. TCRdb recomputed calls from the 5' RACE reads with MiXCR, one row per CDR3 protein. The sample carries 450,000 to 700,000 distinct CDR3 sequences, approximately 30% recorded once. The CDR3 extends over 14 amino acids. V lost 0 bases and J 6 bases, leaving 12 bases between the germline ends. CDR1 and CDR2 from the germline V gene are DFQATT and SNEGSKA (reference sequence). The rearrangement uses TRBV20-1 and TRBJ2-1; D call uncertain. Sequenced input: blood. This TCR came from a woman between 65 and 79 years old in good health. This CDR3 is CSARDPLNPNEQFF. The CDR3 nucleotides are TGCAGTGCTAGAGATCCCCTCAACCCCAATGAGCAGTTCTTC.